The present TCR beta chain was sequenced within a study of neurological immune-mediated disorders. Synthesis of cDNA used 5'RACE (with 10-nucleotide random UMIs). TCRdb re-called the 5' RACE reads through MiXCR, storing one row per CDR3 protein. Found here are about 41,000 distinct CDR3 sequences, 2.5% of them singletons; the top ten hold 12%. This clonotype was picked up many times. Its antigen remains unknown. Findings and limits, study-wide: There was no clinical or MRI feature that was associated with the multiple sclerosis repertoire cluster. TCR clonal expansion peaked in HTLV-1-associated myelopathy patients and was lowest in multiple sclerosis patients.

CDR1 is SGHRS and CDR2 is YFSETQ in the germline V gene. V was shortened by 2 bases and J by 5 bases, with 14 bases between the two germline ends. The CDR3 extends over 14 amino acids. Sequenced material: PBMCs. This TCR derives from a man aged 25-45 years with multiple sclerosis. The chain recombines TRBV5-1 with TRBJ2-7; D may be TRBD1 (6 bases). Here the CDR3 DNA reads TGCGCCAGCAGCTTCAGGGGACCAGGGGACGAGCAGTACTTC. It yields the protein CASSFRGPGDEQYF. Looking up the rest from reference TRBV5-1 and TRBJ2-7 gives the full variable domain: KAGVTQTPRYLIKTRGQQVTLSCSPISGHRSVSWYQQTPGQGLQFLFEYFSETQRNKGNFPGRFSGRQFSNSRSEMNVSTLELGDSALYLCASSFRGPGDEQYFGPGTRLTVT.